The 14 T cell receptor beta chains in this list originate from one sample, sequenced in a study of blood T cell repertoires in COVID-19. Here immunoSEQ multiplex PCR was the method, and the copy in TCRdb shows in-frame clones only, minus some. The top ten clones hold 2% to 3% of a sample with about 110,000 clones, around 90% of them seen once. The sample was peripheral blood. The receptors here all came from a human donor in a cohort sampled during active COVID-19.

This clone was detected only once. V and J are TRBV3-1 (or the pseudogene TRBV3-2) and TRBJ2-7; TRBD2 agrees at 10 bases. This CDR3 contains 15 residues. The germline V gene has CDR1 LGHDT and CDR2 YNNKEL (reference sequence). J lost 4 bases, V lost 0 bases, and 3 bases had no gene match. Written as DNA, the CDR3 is TGTGCCAGCAGCCAAGACAGTAGCGGGAGGTACGAGCAGTACTTC. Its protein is CASSQDSSGRYEQYF.

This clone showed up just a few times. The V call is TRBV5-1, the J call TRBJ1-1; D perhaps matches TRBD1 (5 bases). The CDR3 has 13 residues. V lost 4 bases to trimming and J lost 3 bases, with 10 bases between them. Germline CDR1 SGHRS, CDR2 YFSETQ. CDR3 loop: CASSDLGDTEAFF. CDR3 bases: TGCGCCAGCAGCGATCTAGGGGACACTGAAGCTTTCTTT.

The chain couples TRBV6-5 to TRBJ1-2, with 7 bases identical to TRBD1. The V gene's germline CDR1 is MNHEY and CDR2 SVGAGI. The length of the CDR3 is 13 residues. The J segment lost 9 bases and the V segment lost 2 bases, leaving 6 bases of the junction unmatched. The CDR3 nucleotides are TGTGCCAGCAGTTACCACGACAGGGCGAGCTACACCTTC. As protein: CASSYHDRASYTF.

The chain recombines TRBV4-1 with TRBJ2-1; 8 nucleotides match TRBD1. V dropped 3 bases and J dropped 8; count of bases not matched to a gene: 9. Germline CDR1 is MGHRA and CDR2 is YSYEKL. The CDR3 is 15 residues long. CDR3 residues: CASSQWGQGADEQFF. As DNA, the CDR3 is TGCGCCAGCAGCCAGTGGGGGCAGGGGGCAGATGAGCAGTTCTTC.

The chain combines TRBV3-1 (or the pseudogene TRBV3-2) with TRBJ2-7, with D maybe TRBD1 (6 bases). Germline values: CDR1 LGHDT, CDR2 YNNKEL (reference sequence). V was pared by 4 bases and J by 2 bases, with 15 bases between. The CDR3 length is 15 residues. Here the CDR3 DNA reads TGTGCCAGCAGCCTCAGGCCCAGGGGTACCTACGAGCAGTACTTC. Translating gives CASSLRPRGTYEQYF.

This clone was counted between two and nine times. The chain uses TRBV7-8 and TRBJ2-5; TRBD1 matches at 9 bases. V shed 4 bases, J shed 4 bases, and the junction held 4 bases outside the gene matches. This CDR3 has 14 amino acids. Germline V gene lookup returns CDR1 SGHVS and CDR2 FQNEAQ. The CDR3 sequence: CASSSRTGVETQYF. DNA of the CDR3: TGTGCCAGCAGCTCTCGGACAGGGGTAGAGACCCAGTACTTC. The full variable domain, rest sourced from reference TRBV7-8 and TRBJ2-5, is GAGVSQSPRYKVAKRGQDVALRCDPISGHVSLFWYQQALGQGPEFLTYFQNEAQLDKSGLPSDRFFAERPEGSVSTLKIQRTQQEDSAVYLCASSSRTGVETQYFGPGTRLLVL.

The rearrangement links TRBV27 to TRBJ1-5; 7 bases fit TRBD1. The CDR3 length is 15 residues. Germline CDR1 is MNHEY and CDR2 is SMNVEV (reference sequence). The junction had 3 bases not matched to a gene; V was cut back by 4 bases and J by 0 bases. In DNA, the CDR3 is TGTGCCAGCAGTTCCGGGACAGATAGCAATCAGCCCCAGCATTTT. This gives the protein CASSSGTDSNQPQHF.

CDR3 loop: CASSQAGTHSGNTIYF. CDR3 in DNA: TGCGCCAGCAGCCAAGCCGGGACACATTCTGGAAACACCATATATTTT. The V call is TRBV4-1, the J call TRBJ1-3; maybe TRBD1 (6 bases). Looked up from germline, CDR1 is MGHRA and CDR2 is YSYEKL. The CDR3 runs 16 residues. Trimming pared 1 base from V and 1 base from J, leaving 11 bases between.

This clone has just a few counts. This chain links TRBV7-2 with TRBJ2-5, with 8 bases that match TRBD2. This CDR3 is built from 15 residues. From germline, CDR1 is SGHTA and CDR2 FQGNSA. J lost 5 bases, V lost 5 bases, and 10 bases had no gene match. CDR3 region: CASSPWISGGETQYF. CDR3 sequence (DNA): TGTGCCAGCAGCCCATGGATCTCGGGAGGGGAGACCCAGTACTTC.

The CDR3 protein is CASSTGLSDSPLHF. CDR3 nucleotides: TGTGCCAGCAGTACAGGGTTAAGCGATTCACCCCTCCACTTT. The chain uses TRBV21-1 and TRBJ1-6; TRBD1 is taken as the D call from the table, unchecked against the DNA. TRBV21-1 is designated a pseudogene. The CDR3 length is 14 residues.

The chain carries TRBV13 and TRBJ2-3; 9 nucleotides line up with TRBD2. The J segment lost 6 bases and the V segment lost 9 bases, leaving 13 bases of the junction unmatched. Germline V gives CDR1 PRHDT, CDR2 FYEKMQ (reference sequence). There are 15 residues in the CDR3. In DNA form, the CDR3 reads TGTGCCAGTGCCCTTGGTAGCGGGAGTGCGGATACGCAGTATTTT. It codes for CASALGSGSADTQYF.

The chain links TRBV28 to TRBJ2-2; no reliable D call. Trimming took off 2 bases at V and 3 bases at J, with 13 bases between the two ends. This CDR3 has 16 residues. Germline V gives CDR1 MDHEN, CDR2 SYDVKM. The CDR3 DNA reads TGTGCCAGCAGTTTAGAGACTTCGGTTTACACCGGGGAGCTGTTTTTT. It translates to CASSLETSVYTGELFF.

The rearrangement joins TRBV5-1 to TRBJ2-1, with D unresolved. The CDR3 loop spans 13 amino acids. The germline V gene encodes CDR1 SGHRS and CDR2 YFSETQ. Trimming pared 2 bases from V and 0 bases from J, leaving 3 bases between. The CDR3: CASSFNSYNEQFF. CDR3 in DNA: TGCGCCAGCAGCTTCAACTCCTACAATGAGCAGTTCTTC.

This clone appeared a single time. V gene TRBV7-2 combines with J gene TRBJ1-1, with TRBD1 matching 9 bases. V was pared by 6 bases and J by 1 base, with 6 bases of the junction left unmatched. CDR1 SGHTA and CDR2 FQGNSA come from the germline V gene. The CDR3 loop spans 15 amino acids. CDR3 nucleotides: TGTGCCAGCAGAATACAGGGGGCTGGGAACACTGAAGCTTTCTTT. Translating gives CASRIQGAGNTEAFF.